These T cell receptor beta chains were read from a single sample in a study of blood T cell repertoires in COVID-19. The protocol was immunoSEQ multiplex PCR, while the TCRdb copy is restricted to in-frame clones and leaves out a portion. The profile covers about 500,000 clones, with roughly 89% appearing a single time and around 0.95% taken by the ten largest. The sequencing sample was made of peripheral blood. These receptor sequences come from a man aged 18 to 29 with COVID-19, enrolled during active disease. The CDR3 runs from the conserved cysteine through the conserved F or W. A D gene is named only where the DNA matches it firmly. Expanded clones get a size class; other rows say once, few or many, or leave the size out.

j_call d_call v_call clone_size cdr3_aa cdr3_nt
TRBJ2-7 TRBD2 TRBV28 . CASSFGTSGGAYEQYF TGTGCCAGCAGTTTTGGGACTAGCGGGGGGGCCTACGAGCAGTACTTC
TRBJ2-7 . TRBV5-8 . CASSLVKQYF TGTGCCAGCAGCTTGGTCAAGCAGTACTTC
TRBJ2-3 . TRBV5-1 . CASSPEGVYTDTQYF TGCGCCAGCAGCCCCGAGGGGGTCTACACAGATACGCAGTATTTT
TRBJ2-2 TRBD1 TRBV7-9 . CASSLLGQGSTGELFF TGTGCCAGCAGCTTACTCGGACAGGGCAGTACCGGGGAGCTGTTTTTT
TRBJ1-4 TRBD1 TRBV27 few CASSLSLTGSNEKLFF TGTGCCAGCAGTTTATCGCTGACAGGGAGTAATGAAAAACTGTTTTTT
TRBJ1-5 . TRBV7-9 . CASTWGGNQPQHF TGTGCCAGCACCTGGGGGGGCAATCAGCCCCAGCATTTT
TRBJ1-6 . TRBV19 . CASSSERGLLHF TGTGCCAGTAGTTCCGAAAGAGGGCTCCTCCACTTT
TRBJ1-6 . TRBV15 . CATSRERSYNSPLHF TGTGCCACCAGTCGCGAGAGATCCTATAATTCACCCCTCCACTTT
TRBJ1-6 TRBD1 TRBV25-1 . CASSEYRQGGGSPLHF TGTGCCAGCAGTGAATATAGACAGGGTGGTGGTTCACCCCTCCACTTT
TRBJ1-6 TRBD1 TRBV19 . CASSIGAGQINSPLHF TGTGCCAGTAGTATAGGGGCGGGACAGATCAATTCACCCCTCCACTTT
TRBJ2-2 . TRBV7-6 . CASSLGTQNTGELFF TGTGCCAGCAGCTTAGGGACTCAGAACACCGGGGAGCTGTTTTTT
TRBJ2-5 . TRBV24-1 . CATSDPRQAQETQYF TGTGCCACCAGTGACCCTAGACAGGCCCAAGAGACCCAGTACTTC
TRBJ2-7 TRBD1 TRBV3-1/TRBV3-2 . CASSQATGEVREQYF TGTGCCAGCAGCCAAGCGACAGGGGAGGTAAGGGAGCAGTACTTC
TRBJ2-7 TRBD2 TRBV5-6 . CASRIAGRSSYEQYF TGTGCCAGCAGGATAGCGGGCCGGAGCTCCTACGAGCAGTACTTC
TRBJ2-1 TRBD2 TRBV29-1 . CSVGTRASGEQFF TGCAGCGTTGGGACTAGGGCCTCCGGGGAGCAGTTCTTC
TRBJ1-2 . TRBV5-4 . CASSSNTGTEGYTF TGTGCCAGCAGCTCCAATACAGGGACGGAGGGCTACACCTTC
TRBJ1-5 . TRBV4-1 . CASSQRQGSQPQHF TGCGCCAGCAGCCAGCGGCAGGGGAGTCAGCCCCAGCATTTT
TRBJ2-2 . TRBV12-2 . CASRLAVRQTNTGELFF TGTGCAAGTCGCTTAGCGGTCCGACAGACGAACACCGGGGAGCTGTTTTTT
TRBJ2-1 . TRBV24-1 . CATSDFGAGDYNEQFF TGTGCCACCAGTGATTTTGGGGCAGGGGACTACAATGAGCAGTTCTTC
TRBJ2-1 . TRBV2 . CASSVAGRHEQFF TGTGCCAGCAGTGTGGCGGGGAGGCATGAGCAGTTCTTC
TRBJ1-1 TRBD1 TRBV6-5 . CASSLQGEVTEAFF TGTGCCAGCAGCCTACAGGGGGAAGTCACTGAAGCTTTCTTT
TRBJ2-7 . TRBV12-3/TRBV12-4 . CASSFRESREQYF TGTGCCAGCAGTTTTCGGGAGTCTAGGGAGCAGTACTTC
TRBJ1-2 TRBD1 TRBV5-8 . CASSLGTGRHGYTF TGTGCCAGCAGCTTGGGGACAGGGAGGCATGGCTACACCTTC
TRBJ1-1 TRBD1 TRBV30 . CACRRDRGTMNTEAFF TGTGCCTGCCGCCGGGACAGGGGGACGATGAACACTGAAGCTTTCTTT
TRBJ2-2 TRBD2 TRBV2 . CASSASGGSNTGELFF TGTGCCAGCAGTGCTAGCGGGGGGTCGAACACCGGGGAGCTGTTTTTT
TRBJ2-4 . TRBV7-8 . CASSLGVTTTKNIQYF TGTGCCAGCAGCTTAGGGGTAACTACGACCAAAAACATTCAGTACTTC
TRBJ1-1 TRBD1 TRBV2 . CASSENPGQGLLNTEAFF TGTGCCAGCAGCGAAAACCCGGGACAGGGGCTCCTGAACACTGAAGCTTTCTTT
TRBJ1-1 . TRBV25-1 . CASSRNTEAFF TGTGCCAGCAGCAGGAACACTGAAGCTTTCTTT